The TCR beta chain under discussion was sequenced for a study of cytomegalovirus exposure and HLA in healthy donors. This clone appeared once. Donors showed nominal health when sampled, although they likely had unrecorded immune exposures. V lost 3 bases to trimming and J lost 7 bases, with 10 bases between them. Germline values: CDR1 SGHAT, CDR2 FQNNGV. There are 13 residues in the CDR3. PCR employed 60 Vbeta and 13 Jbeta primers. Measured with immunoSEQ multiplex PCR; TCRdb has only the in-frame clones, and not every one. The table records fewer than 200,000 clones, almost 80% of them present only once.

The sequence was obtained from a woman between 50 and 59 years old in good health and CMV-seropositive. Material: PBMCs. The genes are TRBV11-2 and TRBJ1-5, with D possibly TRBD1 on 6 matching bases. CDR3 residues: CASSLTQGQPQHF. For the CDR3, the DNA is TGTGCCAGCAGCTTGACTCAGGGGCAGCCCCAGCATTTT.